Below are 10 T cell receptor beta chains sequenced from a single sample in a study of OX40 agonist ivuxolimab in advanced cancers. Measured with immunoSEQ multiplex PCR; TCRdb has only the in-frame clones, and not every one. The sample includes about 30,000 clones, roughly 86% of them seen just once. This material consisted of CD4+ or CD8+ T cells sorted from blood, taken in a trial of the OX40 agonist ivuxolimab. All receptors come from an adult with an advanced solid tumor such as melanoma, head and neck, liver or kidney cancer.

This clone appeared a single time. The chain joins TRBV27 to TRBJ2-2; no definite D call. The CDR3 has 14 residues. The germline gives CDR1 MNHEY, CDR2 SMNVEV (reference sequence). V lost 3 bases to trimming and J lost 5 bases, with 10 bases between them. The CDR3 bases are TGTGCCAGCAGTTTCCCAGATTCAACCGGGGAGCTGTTTTTT. Amino acid sequence: CASSFPDSTGELFF.

The chain employs TRBV11-3 and TRBJ2-5; D gene ambiguous. CDR3 length: 13 amino acids. CDR1 SGHNT and CDR2 YENEEA come from the germline V gene. Between the trimmed V and J ends, which lost 5 bases and 5 bases, there was a span of 12 bases. The CDR3 is CASSLGQAETQYF. DNA for the CDR3: TGTGCCAGCAGCCTAGGGCAAGCGGAGACCCAGTACTTC.

This clone was found a few times. The chain employs TRBV15 and TRBJ1-1, with 10 nucleotides matching TRBD1. The CDR3 length is 14 residues. Germline loops: CDR1 LNHNV, CDR2 YYDKDF (reference sequence). V was pared by 2 bases and J by 7 bases, with 4 bases of the junction left unmatched. CDR3 bases: TGTGCCACCAGCAGAAGGGGACAGGGGATTGAAGCTTTCTTT. It codes for CATSRRGQGIEAFF. The variable domain in full, with the rest retrieved from reference TRBV15 and TRBJ1-1, is DAMVIQNPRYQVTQFGKPVTLSCSQTLNHNVMYWYQQKSSQAPKLLFHYYDKDFNNEADTPDNFQSRRPNTSFCFLDIRSPGLGDTAMYLCATSRRGQGIEAFFGQGTRLTVV.

To note about this clone: One end of the junction does not line up with germline, which may come from a read error. This chain uses TRBV4-2 with TRBJ1-5; D perhaps matches TRBD1 (6 bases). This CDR3 spans 15 amino acids. The germline V gene has CDR1 LGHNA and CDR2 YNFKEQ. The CDR3 nucleotides read TGTGCCAGCAACCAAGACAGGTATAGCAATCAGCCCCAGCATTTT. Translated: CASNQDRYSNQPQHF.

Concerning this clone: The germline gene is not matched at one end of the junction; a read error may be the cause. The chain combines TRBV4-1 with TRBJ1-2; 9 nucleotides align to TRBD1. Germline values: CDR1 MGHRA, CDR2 YSYEKL. The CDR3 sequence is 14 residues long. The CDR3 nucleotides read TGCGCCAGCAGCCAGGGACAGGGTAACGATGGCTACACCTTC. Amino acids: CASSQGQGNDGYTF.

The chain links TRBV4-1 to TRBJ1-5; 8 positions agree with TRBD1. Germline lookup yields CDR1 MGHRA and CDR2 YSYEKL. V shed 0 bases, J shed 0 bases, and the junction held 10 bases outside the gene matches. The CDR3 runs to 19 residues. The CDR3: CASSQDGGTGFNSNQPQHF. The CDR3 DNA follows: TGCGCCAGCAGCCAAGATGGGGGGACAGGCTTTAATAGCAATCAGCCCCAGCATTTT.

The CDR3 protein is CASSLAGTGGTEAFF. In DNA form, the CDR3 reads TGTGCCAGCAGCTTAGCAGGGACAGGGGGCACTGAAGCTTTCTTT. V is TRBV7-9 and J is TRBJ1-1; TRBD1 agrees at 11 bases. This CDR3 contains 15 residues. Unmatched junction bases numbered 1, after V lost 0 bases and J lost 4 bases. Germline-derived CDR1 and CDR2 are SEHNR and FQNEAQ (reference sequence).

This chain links TRBV5-1 with TRBJ1-2; D possibly corresponds to TRBD1 (6 bases). CDR1 SGHRS and CDR2 YFSETQ come from the germline V gene. V was cut by 2 bases and J by 2 bases, with 13 bases left in between. The CDR3 runs to 15 residues. CDR3 sequence (DNA): TGCGCCAGCAGCTTCCGACAGGACGCGAACTATGGCTACACCTTC. Its protein product is CASSFRQDANYGYTF.

The rearrangement links TRBV4-1 to TRBJ2-2; D possibly uses TRBD1 or TRBD2 (6 bases each). The ends were cut back, 4 bases at V and 2 bases at J, with 14 bases in the middle. The length of the CDR3 is 16 residues. Germline V gene sequence: CDR1 MGHRA, CDR2 YSYEKL. The CDR3 DNA reads TGCGCCAGCAGCCTCTGGGGGGCCTCCAACACCGGGGAGCTGTTTTTT. Its translation: CASSLWGASNTGELFF.

This chain connects TRBV4-1 to TRBJ2-3; the match to TRBD2 covers 8 bases. J was trimmed by 6 bases and V by 4 bases; bases with no gene match: 21. In germline, CDR1 is MGHRA, CDR2 YSYEKL. This CDR3 contains 19 residues. The chain's CDR3 is CASSLTNPSIAGSRDTQYF. The CDR3 nucleotides are TGCGCCAGCAGCCTCACCAACCCATCCATAGCGGGATCAAGGGATACGCAGTATTTT.